The next 27 T cell receptor beta chains were all read from a single sample in a study of T cells in Graves' hyperthyroidism and ophthalmopathy. The investigators amplified TCR beta CDR3 regions from RNA transcripts. Initially, a first-round RT-PCR of the TCR CDR3 employed the HTBI primer set. MiXCR, run by TCRdb on the multiplex PCR reads, gives a single entry per CDR3 protein. The sample has roughly 660,000 distinct CDR3 sequences, roughly 17% seen once. Sample: blood. The receptor source for this set is a man between 50 and 59 years old with Graves' hyperthyroidism.

This clonotype was observed a few times. The chain combines TRBV24-1 with TRBJ2-1; maybe TRBD2 (6 bases). The CDR3 contains 14 residues. V lost 5 bases, J lost 8 bases, and 15 bases lay in between. CDR1 and CDR2 (germline): KGHDR, SFDVKD. The CDR3 DNA reads as TGTGCCACCAGTGCCTCGACTAGTATCTATGAGCAGTTCTTC. The encoded protein is CATSASTSIYEQFF.

This clonotype was detected only a few times. V is TRBV19 and J is TRBJ2-1, with TRBD2 matching over 10 bases. The CDR3 has 15 amino acids. The ends lost 7 bases at V and 0 bases at J; junction bases unmatched: 3. Germline lookup yields CDR1 LNHDA and CDR2 SQIVND (reference sequence). DNA for the CDR3: TGTGCCAGTACTCTAGCGGGGGCCTCCTACAATGAGCAGTTCTTC. Translated, it gives CASTLAGASYNEQFF.

This clonotype was observed a single time. The chain links TRBV7-2 to TRBJ2-1; 12 bases fit TRBD2. The CDR3 covers 16 residues. Germline trimming cut 5 bases from V and 8 bases from J; bases unmatched to any gene: 10. Germline lookup yields CDR1 SGHTA and CDR2 FQGNSA. The CDR3 bases are TGTGCCAGCAGCGCGACTAGCGGGAGCTTTATCTATGAGCAGTTCTTC. Its translation: CASSATSGSFIYEQFF.

The J gene is TRBJ2-5, the V gene TRBV6-1; 8 bases are a match to TRBD2. Trimming removed 6 bases from V and 3 bases from J; junction bases left unmatched: 9. Germline CDR1 reads MNHNS; CDR2 reads SASEGT. There are 15 residues in the CDR3. CDR3 amino acids: CASSPAGGGKETQYF. The DNA for the CDR3 is TGTGCCAGCAGCCCCGCGGGGGGCGGGAAAGAGACCCAGTACTTC.

The sample holds many counts of this clonotype. V usage is TRBV27 and J usage is TRBJ2-7; 9 bases are a match to TRBD2. The CDR3 is 13 amino acids. CDR1 and CDR2 (germline): MNHEY, SMNVEV (reference sequence). V gave up 5 bases and J gave up 7 bases; unmatched junction bases: 6. CDR3 in DNA: TGTGCCAGCAGTCTAGGGACTAGCAGGGAGCAGTACTTC. Translating gives CASSLGTSREQYF.

This clonotype was seen ten or more times. The CDR3 is CASSQAANTEAFF. CDR3 coding DNA: TGTGCCAGCAGCCAAGCAGCGAACACTGAAGCTTTCTTT. The genes are TRBV14 and TRBJ1-1; no definite D call. The CDR3 is made up of 13 amino acids. Between the trimmed V and J ends, which lost 1 base and 1 base, there was a span of 4 bases. Germline assignment: CDR1 SGHDN and CDR2 FVKESK.

The chain employs TRBV7-2 and TRBJ2-1; 7 positions match TRBD1. Germline V gives CDR1 SGHTA, CDR2 FQGNSA. Trimming removed 4 bases from V and 0 bases from J; junction bases left unmatched: 9. This CDR3 is 17 amino acids long. CDR3 sequence: CASSSMPGQSSYNEQFF. DNA of the CDR3: TGTGCCAGCAGCTCAATGCCGGGACAGAGCTCCTACAATGAGCAGTTCTTC.

The gene calls are TRBV7-9 and TRBJ1-1; 7 bases are a match to TRBD1. Germline V gene data show CDR1 as SEHNR and CDR2 as FQNEAQ (reference sequence). The J segment lost 3 bases and the V segment lost 0 bases, leaving 4 bases of the junction unmatched. CDR3 length: 15 amino acids. CDR3 in DNA: TGTGCCAGCAGCTTAGCAGGGGGCGGTGACACTGAAGCTTTCTTT. Its protein is CASSLAGGGDTEAFF.

This clonotype was seen a few times. This chain links TRBV6-1 with TRBJ2-5, with 10 nucleotides matching TRBD1. V lost 5 bases and J lost 5; bases outside the gene matches: 8. This CDR3 has 15 residues. Germline CDR1 MNHNS, CDR2 SASEGT. The CDR3, as DNA: TGTGCCAGCAGTCTGGGACAGGGGAGAGGTGAGACCCAGTACTTC. Protein sequence: CASSLGQGRGETQYF.

As for this clonotype: One end of the junction does not line up with germline, which may come from a read error. The chain uses TRBV19 and TRBJ2-3; 7 bases are shared with TRBD1. This CDR3 is 18 amino acids long. CDR1 and CDR2 (germline): LNHDA, SQIVND (reference sequence). CDR3 bases: TGTGGCAGTAGTATAGATCCAAGGGGGCCGGTGAGCACAGATACGCAGTATTTT. Its translation: CGSSIDPRGPVSTDTQYF.

This rearrangement joins TRBV7-9 to TRBJ1-2, with D perhaps TRBD1 (5 bases). Trimming took 1 base from V and 8 from J, leaving 14 bases between them. The CDR3 is 14 residues long. From germline, CDR1 is SEHNR and CDR2 FQNEAQ (reference sequence). The CDR3 reads CASSLDSRVGGYTF. CDR3 in DNA: TGTGCCAGCAGCTTAGACAGCAGGGTAGGCGGCTACACCTTC.

This clonotype was detected ten times or more. The CDR3 nucleotides are TGTGCCAGCAGCTGGACTAGCGGGAGTTACAATGAGCAGTTCTTC. It is translated as CASSWTSGSYNEQFF. The chain employs TRBV9 and TRBJ2-1, with 13 bases fitting TRBD2. The CDR3 length is 15 residues. Germline V gives CDR1 SGDLS, CDR2 YYNGEE. The junction had 2 bases not matched to a gene; V was cut back by 4 bases and J by 4 bases.

In the case of this clonotype: Just one base apart from a much larger clone, this may be a read error. The genes are TRBV5-1 and TRBJ1-1; perhaps TRBD1 as D (6 bases). CDR3 length: 12 residues. The V end lost 4 bases, the J end lost 10 bases, and 14 bases lay between the germline ends. CDR1 and CDR2 (germline): SGHRS, YFSETQ. Written as DNA, the CDR3 is TGCGCCAGCAGCATGGAAGGGGGGGGAGCTTTCTTT. Its translation: CASSMEGGGAFF.

This clonotype was recorded a few times. This chain uses TRBV24-1 with TRBJ2-1, with 12 nucleotides matching TRBD2. In germline, CDR1 is KGHDR, CDR2 SFDVKD. V was clipped by 4 bases and J by 3 bases; unmatched bases: 6. This CDR3 has 17 amino acids. CDR3 nucleotide sequence: TGTGCCACCAGTGACACGACTAGCGGGAGATTCTACAATGAGCAGTTCTTC. Protein product: CATSDTTSGRFYNEQFF.

This clonotype has more than one count but fewer than ten. The V and J genes are TRBV27 and TRBJ1-1; D uncertain. Germline loops: CDR1 MNHEY, CDR2 SMNVEV (reference sequence). V was pared by 1 base and J by 0 bases, with 9 bases between. There are 15 residues in the CDR3. CDR3 residues: CASSLFSGMNTEAFF. The CDR3 DNA follows: TGTGCCAGCAGTTTATTTTCGGGGATGAACACTGAAGCTTTCTTT.

Notes on this clonotype: This may stem from a read error, because a much larger clone lies one nucleotide away. CDR3 sequence: CTTRETSGRRGTDTQYF. The CDR3 DNA reads TGTACCACCAGAGAGACTAGCGGGAGACGGGGCACAGATACGCAGTATTTT. V is TRBV24-1 and J is TRBJ2-3; 12 positions agree with TRBD2. CDR1 is KGHDR and CDR2 is SFDVKD in the germline V gene. The CDR3 runs 17 residues.

There are many counts of this clonotype. This chain joins TRBV10-1 and TRBJ2-5; D might be TRBD2 (6 bases). This CDR3 comprises 14 residues. Per germline, CDR1 WNHNN and CDR2 SYGVQD (reference sequence). Trimming cost V 3 bases and J 4 bases, with 12 bases left between them. The CDR3 bases are TGCGCCAGCAGTGATTCGGGAGTCCGAGAGACCCAGTACTTC. Protein sequence: CASSDSGVRETQYF.

This clonotype was counted only a few times. The V call is TRBV7-9, the J call TRBJ2-3; 10 bases are shared with TRBD2. CDR1 is SEHNR, CDR2 FQNEAQ, per germline (reference sequence). V lost 3 bases and J lost 1; bases outside the gene matches: 4. The CDR3 is 16 residues long. CDR3 protein: CASSFSSGRGTDTQYF. CDR3 DNA sequence: TGTGCCAGCAGCTTTTCCAGCGGGAGGGGCACAGATACGCAGTATTTT.

There are a few counts of this clonotype. The rearrangement uses TRBV20-1 and TRBJ2-5, with D possibly TRBD1 on 6 matching bases. Germline CDR1 and CDR2: DFQATT and SNEGSKA (reference sequence). Deletions cut 6 bases from V and 0 bases from J, with 11 bases between. The length of the CDR3 is 13 residues. The CDR3 DNA follows: TGCAGTGCCATCGGACAGAACCAAGAGACCCAGTACTTC. Translation gives CSAIGQNQETQYF.

This clonotype showed up many times. The chain has TRBV7-9 and TRBJ2-1; TRBD2 matches 12 bases. CDR3 length: 15 residues. Trimming removed 1 base from V and 8 bases from J; junction bases left unmatched: 3. Germline loops: CDR1 SEHNR, CDR2 FQNEAQ (reference sequence). The CDR3 nucleotides read TGTGCCAGCAGCTTAGGACTAGCGGGAGTATATGAGCAGTTCTTC. Translated: CASSLGLAGVYEQFF.

The CDR3 spells CASSFQESSYNSPLHF. The CDR3 nucleotides are TGTGCCAGCAGTTTCCAGGAGAGCTCCTATAATTCACCCCTCCACTTT. V is TRBV6-5 and J is TRBJ1-6; D ambiguous. The CDR3 has 16 residues. The germline V gene has CDR1 MNHEY and CDR2 SVGAGI. Trimming cost V 4 bases and J 0 bases, with 10 bases left between them.

The chain links TRBV6-5 to TRBJ2-3, with 7 bases identical to TRBD1. Germline V gives CDR1 MNHEY, CDR2 SVGAGI. The length of the CDR3 is 21 residues. The trim removed 0 bases at V and 0 bases at J, leaving 18 bases unmatched. CDR3 in amino acids: CASSYSWLGANRGPSTDTQYF. CDR3 DNA: TGTGCCAGCAGTTACTCGTGGCTTGGTGCGAACAGGGGTCCAAGCACAGATACGCAGTATTTT.

The chain recombines TRBV25-1 with TRBJ2-1; TRBD2 aligns across 9 bases. The CDR3 consists of 15 residues. Germline V gene lookup returns CDR1 MGHDK and CDR2 SYGVNS. V lost 3 bases, J lost 9 bases, and 9 bases stayed unmatched. The CDR3 loop is CASSDPGTSQGEQFF. The CDR3 DNA follows: TGTGCCAGCAGTGACCCCGGGACTAGCCAGGGTGAGCAGTTCTTC.

This clonotype was seen at least ten times. J is TRBJ2-3 and V is TRBV2; TRBD1 is a possible D gene (6 bases). Germline assignment: CDR1 SNHLY and CDR2 FYNNEI. Trimming removed 3 bases from V and 4 bases from J, with 14 bases in between. The CDR3 is 15 amino acids. The CDR3 region has the DNA TGTGCCAGCAGTGAGCAACAGGGTATCTCAGATACGCAGTATTTT. Protein product: CASSEQQGISDTQYF.

The chain employs TRBV3-1 and TRBJ1-1; D remains ambiguous. V shed 7 bases and J shed 4 bases, with 10 bases lying between them. This CDR3 is 12 amino acids long. Germline V gives CDR1 LGHDT, CDR2 YNNKEL (reference sequence). The CDR3, as DNA: TGTGCCAGCATCGCGGAGGGCACTGAAGCTTTCTTT. It translates to CASIAEGTEAFF.

This clonotype was found a few times. This rearrangement joins TRBV15 to TRBJ1-5; maybe TRBD1 (6 bases). V gave up 3 bases and J gave up 7 bases, with 19 bases separating them. Per the germline V gene, CDR1 is LNHNV and CDR2 is YYDKDF (reference sequence). The CDR3 consists of 16 residues. In DNA, the CDR3 is TGTGCCACCAGCAGGGATAGCCCCCTTGGGGGCCAGCCCCAGCATTTT. Its translation: CATSRDSPLGGQPQHF.

This CDR3 reads CASSLGAGGGNEQFF. CDR3 coding DNA: TGTGCCAGCAGCTTAGGAGCGGGGGGTGGCAATGAGCAGTTCTTC. The chain uses TRBV7-3 and TRBJ2-1; 9 positions agree with TRBD2. The CDR3 consists of 15 residues. V was clipped by 2 bases and J by 6 bases; unmatched bases: 5. Germline V gene sequence: CDR1 SGHTA, CDR2 FQGTGA.